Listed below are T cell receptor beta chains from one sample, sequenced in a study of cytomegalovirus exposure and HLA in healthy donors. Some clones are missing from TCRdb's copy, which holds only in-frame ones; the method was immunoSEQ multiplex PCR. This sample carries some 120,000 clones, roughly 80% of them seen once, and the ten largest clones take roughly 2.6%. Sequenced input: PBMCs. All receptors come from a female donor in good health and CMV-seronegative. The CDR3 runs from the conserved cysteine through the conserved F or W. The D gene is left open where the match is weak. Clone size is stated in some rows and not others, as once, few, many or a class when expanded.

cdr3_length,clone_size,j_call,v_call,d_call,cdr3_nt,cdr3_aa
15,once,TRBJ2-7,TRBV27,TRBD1,TGTGCCAGCAGTCCCCCGGGACAGGCGGCCTACGAGCAGTACTTC,CASSPPGQAAYEQYF
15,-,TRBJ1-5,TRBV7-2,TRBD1,TGTGCCAGCAGCTTATACAGGGGGTCCAATCAGCCCCAGCATTTT,CASSLYRGSNQPQHF
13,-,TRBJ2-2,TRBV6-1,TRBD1,TGTGCCAGCAAACAGGGGGCCACCGGGGAGCTGTTTTTT,CASKQGATGELFF
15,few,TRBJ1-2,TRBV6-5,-,TGTGCCAGCAGTTACAAGGTCTACAGGGACGATGGCTACACCTTC,CASSYKVYRDDGYTF
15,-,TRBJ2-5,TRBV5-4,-,TGTGCCAGCAGCTTACCAGCGGGCGGCCAAGAGACCCAGTACTTC,CASSLPAGGQETQYF
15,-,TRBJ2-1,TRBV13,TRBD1,TGTGCCAGCAGCCTAGACAGGGGCCTAGGAAATGAGCAGTTCTTC,CASSLDRGLGNEQFF
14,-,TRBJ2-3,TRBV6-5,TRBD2,TGTGCCAGCAGTTACGGGGTAGCGGGGGATACGCAGTATTTT,CASSYGVAGDTQYF
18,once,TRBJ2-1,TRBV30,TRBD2,TGTGCCTGGAGTGGTCGAGCGGGGGGGGGAAACTCCTACAATGAGCAGTTCTTC,CAWSGRAGGGNSYNEQFF
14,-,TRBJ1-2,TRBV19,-,TGTGCCAGTAGTATAGGACGGAGCCACTATGGCTACACCTTC,CASSIGRSHYGYTF
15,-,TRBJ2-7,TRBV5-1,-,TGCGCCAGCAGCTTGGGAGCCACAGGGCCCCACGAGCAGTACTTC,CASSLGATGPHEQYF
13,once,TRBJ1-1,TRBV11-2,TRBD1,TGTGCCAGCAGCTTTCTCAGGACAGGAGAAGCTTTCTTT,CASSFLRTGEAFF
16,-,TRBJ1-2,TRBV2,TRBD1,TGTGCCAGCAGCCCCGGGACAGGGGGCGCGGGTCCGGGCTACACCTTC,CASSPGTGGAGPGYTF
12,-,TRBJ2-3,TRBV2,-,TGTGCCAGCAGTGTAGAGACAGATACGCAGTATTTT,CASSVETDTQYF
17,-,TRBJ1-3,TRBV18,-,TGTGCCAGCTCACCACTCGGAGGGGCTATCTCTGGAAACACCATATATTTT,CASSPLGGAISGNTIYF
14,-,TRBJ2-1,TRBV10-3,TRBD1,TGTGCCATCAGGGGGACAGGGGGCCACAATGAGCAGTTCTTC,CAIRGTGGHNEQFF
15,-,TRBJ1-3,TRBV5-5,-,TGTGCCAGCAGCGGAACCGGGACTTCAGGAAACACCATATATTTT,CASSGTGTSGNTIYF
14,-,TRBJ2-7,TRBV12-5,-,TGTGCTAGTGGTTTGTCAGGGGGCGGGGGCGAGCAGTACTTC,CASGLSGGGGEQYF
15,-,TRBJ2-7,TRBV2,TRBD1,TGTGCCAGCAGTGTAACCGGGACAGGGGCCTACGAGCAGTACTTC,CASSVTGTGAYEQYF
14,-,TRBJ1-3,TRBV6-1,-,TGTGCCAGCATTCTGGTGGGGGCCGGAAACACCATATATTTT,CASILVGAGNTIYF
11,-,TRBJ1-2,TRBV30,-,TGTGCCTGGAGCGCGCCCTATGGCTACACCTTC,CAWSAPYGYTF
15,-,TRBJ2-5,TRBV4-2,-,TGTGCCAGCAGCCAAGGACGGGAGTTCGGAGAGACCCAGTACTTC,CASSQGREFGETQYF
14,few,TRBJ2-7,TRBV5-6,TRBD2,TGTGCCAGCAGCTTCTCCCTAGCGGTCTACGAGCAGTACTTC,CASSFSLAVYEQYF
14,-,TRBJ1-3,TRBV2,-,TGTGCCAGCAGTGAAGGGCAGGGCGGAAACACCATATATTTT,CASSEGQGGNTIYF
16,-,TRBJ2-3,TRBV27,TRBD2,TGTGCCAGCAGTTTATCGGGCGGGGGGAACACAGATACGCAGTATTTT,CASSLSGGGNTDTQYF
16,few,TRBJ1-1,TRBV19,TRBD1,TGTGCCAGTAGTGTCACCGGGACAGGGAGGGGGACTGAAGCTTTCTTT,CASSVTGTGRGTEAFF
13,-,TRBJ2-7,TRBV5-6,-,TGTGCCAGCAGCTTCGGGGCAGGGGACGAGCAGTACTTC,CASSFGAGDEQYF
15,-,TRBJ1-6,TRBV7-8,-,TGTGCCAGCAGCTCGGACAACTCTTATAATTCACCCCTCCACTTT,CASSSDNSYNSPLHF
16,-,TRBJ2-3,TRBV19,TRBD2,TGTGCCAGTAGTATCGGGACTAGCGGGGGGGTAGGTACGCAGTATTTT,CASSIGTSGGVGTQYF
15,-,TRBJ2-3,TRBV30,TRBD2,TGTGCCTGGAGTATAGGCGGGGGGGAGGCAGATACGCAGTATTTT,CAWSIGGGEADTQYF
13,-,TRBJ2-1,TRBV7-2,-,TGTGCCAGCAGCCCGGGATCTTACAATGAGCAGTTCTTC,CASSPGSYNEQFF
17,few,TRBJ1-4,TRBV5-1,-,TGCGCCAGCAGCTTGGTACCGGGTGTACGATCTAATGAAAAACTGTTTTTT,CASSLVPGVRSNEKLFF
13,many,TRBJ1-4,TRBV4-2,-,TGTGCCAGCAGCCAAGATATGGCTGAAAAACTGTTTTTT,CASSQDMAEKLFF
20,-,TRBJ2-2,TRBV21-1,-,TGTGCCAGCTTGGGGGCTGTTAAGAGGTTACCGACCACTTTATGCGGGGAGCTGTTTTTT,CASLGAVKRLPTTLCGELFF
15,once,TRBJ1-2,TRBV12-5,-,TGTGCTAGTGGCCGCCCAAGGACGGGAACTTATGGCTACACCTTC,CASGRPRTGTYGYTF
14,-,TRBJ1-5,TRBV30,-,TGTGCCTGGAGTATAGGGGTGAGCAATCAGCCCCAGCATTTT,CAWSIGVSNQPQHF
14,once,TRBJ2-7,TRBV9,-,TGTGCCAGCAGCGTTGGTCAGGGGATGGGGGAGCAGTACTTC,CASSVGQGMGEQYF
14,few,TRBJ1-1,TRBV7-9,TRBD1,TGTGCCAGCAGCTTAACAGGGGGAATGGCTGAAGCTTTCTTT,CASSLTGGMAEAFF
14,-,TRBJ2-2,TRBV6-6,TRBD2,TGTGCCAGCAGCTTCCAGGGAGGGCCCGGGGAGCTGTTTTTT,CASSFQGGPGELFF
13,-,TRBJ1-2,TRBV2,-,TGTGCCAGCAGCAGGGATTTAAACTATGGCTACACCTTC,CASSRDLNYGYTF
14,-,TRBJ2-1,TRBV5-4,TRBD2,TGTGCCAGCACCACTAGCGGGGCGACTAATGAGCAGTTCTTC,CASTTSGATNEQFF
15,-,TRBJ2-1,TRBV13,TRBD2,TGTGCCAGCAGCTTAAGGCGGGGGGCCTACAATGAGCAGTTCTTC,CASSLRRGAYNEQFF
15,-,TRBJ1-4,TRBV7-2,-,TGTGCCAGCAGCCCCCAGGGAGGAACAAATGAAAAACTGTTTTTT,CASSPQGGTNEKLFF
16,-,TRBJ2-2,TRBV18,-,TGTGCCAGCTCACCATTCGCGACTAGTCGTACCGGGGAGCTGTTTTTT,CASSPFATSRTGELFF
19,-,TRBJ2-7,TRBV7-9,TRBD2,TGTGCCAGCAGCCAAACTGGGGGAGGCGGACTAGCAAACTCCTACGAGCAGTACTTC,CASSQTGGGGLANSYEQYF
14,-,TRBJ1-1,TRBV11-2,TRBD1,TGTGCCAGCAGCTATTCGACAGGGGTGCGCGGGGCTTTCTTT,CASSYSTGVRGAFF
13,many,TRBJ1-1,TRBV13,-,TGTGCCAGCAGCTTAGGACAGAACACTGAAGCTTTCTTT,CASSLGQNTEAFF
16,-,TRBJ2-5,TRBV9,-,TGTGCCAGCAGCGTAGGAGTTGTCAGGGGGGAAGAGACCCAGTACTTC,CASSVGVVRGEETQYF
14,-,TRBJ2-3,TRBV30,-,TGTGCCTGGGCAAATGGCGGGCGTTTGGATACGCAGTATTTT,CAWANGGRLDTQYF
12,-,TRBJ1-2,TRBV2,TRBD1,TGTGCCAGCAGTGTAACAGGGGACGGCTACACCTTC,CASSVTGDGYTF
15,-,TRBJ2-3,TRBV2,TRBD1,TGTGCCAGCAGTGTTTGGGACAGGGTGTCAGATACGCAGTATTTT,CASSVWDRVSDTQYF
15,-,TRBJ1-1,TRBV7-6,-,TGTGCCAGCAGCTTAGCGCAAGGGGGGGGCACTGAAGCTTTCTTT,CASSLAQGGGTEAFF
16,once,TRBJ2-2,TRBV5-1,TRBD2,TGCGCCAGCAGCTTGGACAGCGGGACGAACACCGGGGAGCTGTTTTTT,CASSLDSGTNTGELFF
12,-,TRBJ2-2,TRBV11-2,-,TGTGCCAGCAGCCAAGGGGGAGGGGAGCTGTTTTTT,CASSQGGGELFF